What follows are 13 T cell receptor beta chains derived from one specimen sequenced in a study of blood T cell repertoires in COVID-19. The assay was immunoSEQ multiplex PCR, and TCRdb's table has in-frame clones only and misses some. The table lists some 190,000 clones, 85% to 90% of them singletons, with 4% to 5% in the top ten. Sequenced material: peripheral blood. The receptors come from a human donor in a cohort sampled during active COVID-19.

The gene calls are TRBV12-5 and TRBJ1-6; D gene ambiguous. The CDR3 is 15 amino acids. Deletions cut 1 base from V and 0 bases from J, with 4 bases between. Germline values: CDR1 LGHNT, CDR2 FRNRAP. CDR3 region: CASGLGSSYNSPLHF. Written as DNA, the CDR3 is TGTGCTAGTGGTTTGGGGAGCTCCTATAATTCACCCCTCCACTTT.

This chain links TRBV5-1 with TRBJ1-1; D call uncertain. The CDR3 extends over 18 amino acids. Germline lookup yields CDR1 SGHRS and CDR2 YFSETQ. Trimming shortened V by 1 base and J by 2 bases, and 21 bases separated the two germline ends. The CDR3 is CASSLFGSQTTINTEAFF. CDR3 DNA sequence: TGCGCCAGCAGCTTGTTTGGCAGCCAGACAACGATAAACACTGAAGCTTTCTTT.

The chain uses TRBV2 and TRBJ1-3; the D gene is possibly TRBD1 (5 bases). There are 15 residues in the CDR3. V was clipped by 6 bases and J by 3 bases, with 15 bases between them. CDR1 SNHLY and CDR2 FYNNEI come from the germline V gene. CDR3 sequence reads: CASREGLSLGNTIYF. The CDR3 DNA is TGTGCCAGCAGAGAGGGACTGTCCCTTGGAAACACCATATATTTT. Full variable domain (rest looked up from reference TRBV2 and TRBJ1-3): EPEVTQTPSHQVTQMGQEVILRCVPISNHLYFYWYRQILGQKVEFLVSFYNNEISEKSEIFDDQFSVERPDGSNFTLKIRSTKLEDSAMYFCASREGLSLGNTIYFGEGSWLTVV.

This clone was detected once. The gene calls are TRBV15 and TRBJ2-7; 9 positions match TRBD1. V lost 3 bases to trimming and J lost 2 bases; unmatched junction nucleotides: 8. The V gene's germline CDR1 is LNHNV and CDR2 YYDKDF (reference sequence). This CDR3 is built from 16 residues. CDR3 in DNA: TGTGCCACCAGCAGGGCCACAGGGGGCACAGCCTACGAGCAGTACTTC. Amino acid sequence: CATSRATGGTAYEQYF.

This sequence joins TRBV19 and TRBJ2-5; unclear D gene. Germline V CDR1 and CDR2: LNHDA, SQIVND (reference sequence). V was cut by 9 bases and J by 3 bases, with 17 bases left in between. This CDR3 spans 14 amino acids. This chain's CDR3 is CASRSGRKEETQYF. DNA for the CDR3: TGTGCCAGCCGATCAGGCAGGAAGGAAGAGACCCAGTACTTC.

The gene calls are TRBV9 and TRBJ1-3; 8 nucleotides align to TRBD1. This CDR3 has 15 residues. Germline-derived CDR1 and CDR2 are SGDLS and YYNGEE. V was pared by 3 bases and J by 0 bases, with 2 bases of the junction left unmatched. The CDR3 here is CASSAGQGSGNTIYF. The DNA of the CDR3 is TGTGCCAGCAGCGCCGGACAGGGCTCTGGAAACACCATATATTTT.

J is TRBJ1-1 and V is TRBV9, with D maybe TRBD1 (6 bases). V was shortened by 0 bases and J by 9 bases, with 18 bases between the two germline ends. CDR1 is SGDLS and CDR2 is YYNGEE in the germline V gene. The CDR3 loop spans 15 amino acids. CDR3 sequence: CASSVAPGEKGKAFF. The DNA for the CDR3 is TGTGCCAGCAGCGTAGCTCCAGGGGAGAAGGGGAAAGCTTTCTTT.

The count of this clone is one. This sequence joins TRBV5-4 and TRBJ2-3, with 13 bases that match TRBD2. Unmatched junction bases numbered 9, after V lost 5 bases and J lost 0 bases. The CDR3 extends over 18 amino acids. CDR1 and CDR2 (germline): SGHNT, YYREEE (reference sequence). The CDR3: CASSLLAGGRSSTDTQYF. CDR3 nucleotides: TGTGCCAGCAGTCTACTAGCGGGGGGGCGGTCTAGCACAGATACGCAGTATTTT.

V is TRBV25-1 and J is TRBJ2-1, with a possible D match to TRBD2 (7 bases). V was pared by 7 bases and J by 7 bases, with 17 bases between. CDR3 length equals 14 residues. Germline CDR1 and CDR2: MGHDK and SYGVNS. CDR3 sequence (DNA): TGTGCCAGCAACTCGGGGAGGGGGAGTAATGAGCAGTTCTTC. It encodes CASNSGRGSNEQFF.

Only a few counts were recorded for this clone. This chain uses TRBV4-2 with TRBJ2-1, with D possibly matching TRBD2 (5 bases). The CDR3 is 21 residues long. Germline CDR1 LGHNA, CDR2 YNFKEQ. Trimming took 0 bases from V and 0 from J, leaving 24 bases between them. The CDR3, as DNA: TGTGCCAGCAGCCAAGAAATGAAACTCCTTAGGGCGGGCGACTCCTACAATGAGCAGTTCTTC. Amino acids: CASSQEMKLLRAGDSYNEQFF.

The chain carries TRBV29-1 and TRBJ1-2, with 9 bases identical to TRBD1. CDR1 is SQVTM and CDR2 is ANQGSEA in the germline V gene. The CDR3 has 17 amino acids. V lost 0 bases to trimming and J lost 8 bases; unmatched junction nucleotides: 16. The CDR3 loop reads CSVEEGLKDRGVYGYTF. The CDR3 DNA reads TGCAGCGTTGAAGAAGGTTTAAAGGACAGGGGAGTTTACGGCTACACCTTC.

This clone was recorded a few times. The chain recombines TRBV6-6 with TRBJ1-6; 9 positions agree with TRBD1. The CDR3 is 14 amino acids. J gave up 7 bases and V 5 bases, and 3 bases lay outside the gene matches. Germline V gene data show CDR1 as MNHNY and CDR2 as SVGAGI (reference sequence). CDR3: CASSPTGGNSPLHF. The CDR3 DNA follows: TGTGCCAGCAGTCCGACAGGGGGAAATTCACCCCTCCACTTT.

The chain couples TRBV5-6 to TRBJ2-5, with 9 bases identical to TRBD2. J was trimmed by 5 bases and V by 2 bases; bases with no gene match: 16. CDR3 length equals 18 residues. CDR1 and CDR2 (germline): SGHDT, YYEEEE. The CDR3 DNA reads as TGTGCCAGCAGCTTAGGTCCTAGCGGGGCCACCCCGCGGGAGACCCAGTACTTC. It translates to CASSLGPSGATPRETQYF.